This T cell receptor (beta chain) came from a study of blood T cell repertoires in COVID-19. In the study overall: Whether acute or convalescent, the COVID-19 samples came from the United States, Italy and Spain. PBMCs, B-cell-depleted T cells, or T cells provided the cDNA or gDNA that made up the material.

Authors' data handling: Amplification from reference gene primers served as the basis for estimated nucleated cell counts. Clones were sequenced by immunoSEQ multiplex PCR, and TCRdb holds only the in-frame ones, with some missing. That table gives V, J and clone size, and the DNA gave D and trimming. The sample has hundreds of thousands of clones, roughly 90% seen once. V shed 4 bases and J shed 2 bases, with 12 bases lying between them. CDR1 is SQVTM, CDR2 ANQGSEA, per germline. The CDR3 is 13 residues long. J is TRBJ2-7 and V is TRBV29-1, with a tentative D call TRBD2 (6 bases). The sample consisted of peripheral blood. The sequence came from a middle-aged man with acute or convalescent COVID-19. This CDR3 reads CSVVGGAAYEQYF. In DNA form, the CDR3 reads TGCAGCGTTGTCGGCGGGGCCGCCTACGAGCAGTACTTC.